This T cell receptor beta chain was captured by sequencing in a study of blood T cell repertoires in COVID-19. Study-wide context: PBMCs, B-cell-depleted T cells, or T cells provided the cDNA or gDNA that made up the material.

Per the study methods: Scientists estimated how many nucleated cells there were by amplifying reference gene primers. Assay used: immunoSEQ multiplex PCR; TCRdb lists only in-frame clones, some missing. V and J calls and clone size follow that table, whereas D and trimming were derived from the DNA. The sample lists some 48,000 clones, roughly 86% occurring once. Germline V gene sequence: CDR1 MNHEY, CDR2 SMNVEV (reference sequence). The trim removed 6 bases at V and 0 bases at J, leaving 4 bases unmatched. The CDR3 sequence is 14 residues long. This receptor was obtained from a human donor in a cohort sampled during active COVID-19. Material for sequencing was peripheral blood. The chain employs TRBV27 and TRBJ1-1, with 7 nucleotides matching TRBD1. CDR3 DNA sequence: TGTGCCAGCAGACCCGGACAGGTGAACACTGAAGCTTTCTTT. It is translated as CASRPGQVNTEAFF.